The 10 T cell receptor beta chains in this list originate from one sample, sequenced in a study of blood T cells in healthy people across ages. Using a J-beta primer mix together with a sample-barcoded 5' primer, a second PCR was run for about 6 to 12 cycles. TCRdb recomputed calls from the 5' RACE reads with MiXCR, one row per CDR3 protein. This sample has hundreds of thousands of distinct CDR3 sequences, with roughly 34% found just once. The sequenced sample consisted of blood. These receptor sequences come from a man younger than 35 in good health.

In this sample, this clonotype turned up a few times. J is TRBJ1-2 and V is TRBV6-5; weak D call: TRBD1 (5 bases). V shed 2 bases and J shed 6 bases, with 13 bases lying between them. Germline V gene sequence: CDR1 MNHEY, CDR2 SVGAGI. CDR3 length: 14 amino acids. The CDR3 is CASSYVREGDGYTF. The CDR3 DNA follows: TGTGCCAGCAGTTACGTCAGGGAGGGCGATGGCTACACCTTC.

In this sample, this clonotype turned up many times. The chain combines TRBV5-1 with TRBJ2-1, with D unresolved. There are 15 residues in the CDR3. The ends were cut back, 1 base at V and 6 bases at J, with 14 bases in the middle. Germline CDR1 SGHRS, CDR2 YFSETQ. The CDR3 DNA sequence: TGCGCCAGCAGCTTGTTGCCCGGCTACGGCAATGAGCAGTTCTTC. Translation gives CASSLLPGYGNEQFF.

With regard to this clonotype: One end of the junction fails to match germline, which may point to a read error. The genes are TRBV7-4 and TRBJ2-1, with a possible D match to TRBD2 (5 bases). Germline V gives CDR1 SGHVT, CDR2 SQSDAQ. This CDR3 region has 14 residues. The CDR3 DNA reads TGTGCCAGCTCGTCGGGAAATACCTACAATAAGCAGTTCTTC. Encoded protein: CASSSGNTYNKQFF.

The chain employs TRBV27 and TRBJ2-3, with 11 positions matching TRBD2. The CDR3 runs 14 residues. Per the germline V gene, CDR1 is MNHEY and CDR2 is SMNVEV (reference sequence). The ends lost 7 bases at V and 4 bases at J; junction bases unmatched: 4. The CDR3 nucleotides read TGTGCCAGCACCTTACTAGCGGGGGCAGATACGCAGTATTTT. Amino acid sequence: CASTLLAGADTQYF.

Regarding this clonotype: A much larger clonotype is one base distant, so this may be a read error. This sequence joins TRBV20-1 and TRBJ2-4; the match to TRBD2 covers 10 bases. This CDR3 is built from 15 residues. Trimming took 7 bases from V and 13 from J; bases not matched to a gene: 19. Germline V gives CDR1 DFQATT, CDR2 SNEGSKA (reference sequence). The CDR3 sequence is CSVPSGGASYNEQYF. DNA of the CDR3: TGCAGTGTTCCGAGCGGGGGGGCATCGTACAATGAGCAGTACTTC.

The J gene is TRBJ1-5, the V gene TRBV4-3; the D is unclear. Germline CDR1 and CDR2: LGHNA and YSLEER. V was trimmed by 0 bases and J by 1 base, leaving 7 bases between them. The CDR3 has 15 amino acids. CDR3 sequence: CASSQEDKSNQPQHF. DNA of the CDR3: TGCGCCAGCAGCCAAGAAGACAAGAGCAATCAGCCCCAGCATTTT.

This clonotype was picked up many times. The V and J genes are TRBV7-2 and TRBJ2-3; D might be TRBD2 (6 bases). There are 15 residues in the CDR3. The germline CDR1 and CDR2 sequences are SGHTA and FQGNSA. V was pared by 6 bases and J by 0 bases, with 13 bases between. The CDR3 nucleotides read TGTGCCAGCAGAAACCGGGACTGGAGCACAGATACGCAGTATTTT. Its translation is CASRNRDWSTDTQYF.

V and J are TRBV7-2 and TRBJ1-1, with D unclear. Germline V gene sequence: CDR1 SGHTA, CDR2 FQGNSA. The CDR3 is 14 residues long. V was clipped by 1 base and J by 4 bases, with 10 bases between them. In nucleotides, the CDR3 is TGTGCCAGCAGCTTAGACGGGTGGAGCACTGAAGCTTTCTTT. It translates to CASSLDGWSTEAFF.

Here the CDR3 DNA reads TGTGCCAGCAGCTTAGCGGTGGTCACAGCGAGCTCCTACAATGAGCAGTTCTTC. Translating it yields CASSLAVVTASSYNEQFF. The chain couples TRBV7-6 to TRBJ2-1; D is uncertain. CDR3 length equals 18 residues. CDR1 SGHVS and CDR2 FNYEAQ come from the germline V gene. Trimming removed 0 bases from V and 0 bases from J, with 15 bases in between.

This clonotype has only a few counts. The chain is built from TRBV20-1 and TRBJ2-7; the match to TRBD2 covers 8 bases. CDR1 and CDR2 (germline): DFQATT, SNEGSKA (reference sequence). The CDR3 extends over 15 amino acids. V lost 2 bases to trimming and J lost 2 bases; unmatched junction nucleotides: 8. The CDR3 DNA reads as TGCAGTGCTAGAAGTTCGGGACTAGAGCCCTACGAGCAGTACTTC. Translating it yields CSARSSGLEPYEQYF.